The 4 T cell receptor beta chains given below trace back to one sample, sequenced in a study of T-cell reconstitution after alpha-beta-depleted transplantation in children. Preparation of the TCRbeta library was carried out with unique molecular identifiers. In TCRdb, the PCR reads were re-called with MiXCR into one record per CDR3 protein. The repertoire holds about 640,000 distinct CDR3 sequences, with roughly 17% as singletons. Sequenced here: PBMCs from the stem cell graft donor, sampled from the stem cell graft. The receptors here all came from a human donor who donated a stem cell graft to a child with acute myeloid leukemia.

This clonotype was observed at least ten times. The rearrangement joins TRBV20-1 to TRBJ2-3; D uncertain. Germline V lookup: CDR1 DFQATT, CDR2 SNEGSKA (reference sequence). This CDR3 spans 11 amino acids. V lost 2 bases, J lost 4 bases, and 4 bases lay in between. The CDR3 reads CSARPSDTQYF. The DNA for the CDR3 is TGCAGTGCTAGACCCTCAGATACGCAGTATTTT.

The gene calls are TRBV20-1 and TRBJ1-5; 7 bases are a match to TRBD1. The CDR3 covers 13 residues. The V gene end was trimmed by 3 bases and the J gene end by 9 bases; junction bases not matched to a gene: 8. The germline CDR1 and CDR2 sequences are DFQATT and SNEGSKA (reference sequence). CDR3 DNA sequence: TGCAGTGCTAGGGCGGACAGGTGGGTGCCCCAGCATTTT. It yields the protein CSARADRWVPQHF.

This clonotype was seen repeatedly, ten times or more. The chain is built from TRBV20-1 and TRBJ1-1, with 8 nucleotides matching TRBD1. The germline V gene has CDR1 DFQATT and CDR2 SNEGSKA (reference sequence). V lost 4 bases and J lost 4; bases outside the gene matches: 14. This CDR3 has 16 amino acids. As DNA, the CDR3 is TGCAGTGCTACTAACACCCACAGGGGGGGCATCACTGAAGCTTTCTTT. This encodes CSATNTHRGGITEAFF.

This clonotype was found a few times. The chain recombines TRBV5-4 with TRBJ2-3, with D possibly TRBD2 on 5 matching bases. Germline values: CDR1 SGHNT, CDR2 YYREEE (reference sequence). CDR3 length: 17 amino acids. V lost 1 base and J 3 bases, leaving 18 bases between the germline ends. CDR3 region: CASSLSLAWERTDTQYF. CDR3 nucleotide sequence: TGTGCCAGCAGCTTGAGCTTAGCGTGGGAGAGGACAGATACGCAGTATTTT.